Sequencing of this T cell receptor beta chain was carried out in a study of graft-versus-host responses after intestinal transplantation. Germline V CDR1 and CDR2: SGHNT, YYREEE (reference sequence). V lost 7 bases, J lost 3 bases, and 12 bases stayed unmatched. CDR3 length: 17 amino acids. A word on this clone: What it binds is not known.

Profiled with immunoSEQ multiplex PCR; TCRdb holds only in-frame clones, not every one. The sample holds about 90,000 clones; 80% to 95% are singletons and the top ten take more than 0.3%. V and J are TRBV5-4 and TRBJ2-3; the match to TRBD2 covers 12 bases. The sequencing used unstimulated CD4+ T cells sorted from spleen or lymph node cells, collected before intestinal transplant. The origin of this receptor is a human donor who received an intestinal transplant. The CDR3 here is CASGSTSGRVVTDTQYF. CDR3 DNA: TGTGCCAGCGGCTCGACTAGCGGGAGAGTCGTGACAGATACGCAGTATTTT.